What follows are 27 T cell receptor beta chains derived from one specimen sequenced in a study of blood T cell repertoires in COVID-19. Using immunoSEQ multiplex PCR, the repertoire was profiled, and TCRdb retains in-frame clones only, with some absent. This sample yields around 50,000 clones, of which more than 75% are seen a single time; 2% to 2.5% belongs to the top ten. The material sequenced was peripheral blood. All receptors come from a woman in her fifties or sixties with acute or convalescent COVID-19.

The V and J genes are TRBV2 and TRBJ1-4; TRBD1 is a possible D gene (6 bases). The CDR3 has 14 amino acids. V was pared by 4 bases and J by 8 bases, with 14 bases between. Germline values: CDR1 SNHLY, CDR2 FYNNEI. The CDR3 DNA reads TGTGCCAGCAGTGTTGGACAGCCCAGGGAAAAACTGTTTTTT. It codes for CASSVGQPREKLFF.

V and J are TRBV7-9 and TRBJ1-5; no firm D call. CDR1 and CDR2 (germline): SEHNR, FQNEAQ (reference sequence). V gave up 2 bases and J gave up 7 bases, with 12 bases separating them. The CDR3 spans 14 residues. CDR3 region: CASSLMGRGQPQHF. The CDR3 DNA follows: TGTGCCAGCAGCTTAATGGGGAGAGGGCAGCCCCAGCATTTT.

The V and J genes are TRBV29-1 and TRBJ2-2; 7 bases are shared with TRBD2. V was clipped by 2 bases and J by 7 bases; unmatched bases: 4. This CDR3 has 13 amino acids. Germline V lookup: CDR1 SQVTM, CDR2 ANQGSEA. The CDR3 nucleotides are TGCAGCGTTGAATCAGGGAGGGGCGGGGAGCTGTTTTTT. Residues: CSVESGRGGELFF.

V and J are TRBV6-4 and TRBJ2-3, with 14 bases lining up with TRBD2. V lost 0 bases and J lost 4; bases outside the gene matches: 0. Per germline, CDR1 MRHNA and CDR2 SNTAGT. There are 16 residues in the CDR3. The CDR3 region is CASSDSTSGGADTQYF. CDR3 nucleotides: TGTGCCAGCAGTGACTCGACTAGCGGGGGGGCAGATACGCAGTATTTT.

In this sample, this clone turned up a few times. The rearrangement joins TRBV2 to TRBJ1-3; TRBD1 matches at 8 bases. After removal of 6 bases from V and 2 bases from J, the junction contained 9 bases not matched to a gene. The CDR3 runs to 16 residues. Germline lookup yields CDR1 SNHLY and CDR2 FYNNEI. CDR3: CASRGQEKLTGNTIYF. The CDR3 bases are TGTGCCAGCAGGGGACAGGAGAAACTTACTGGAAACACCATATATTTT.

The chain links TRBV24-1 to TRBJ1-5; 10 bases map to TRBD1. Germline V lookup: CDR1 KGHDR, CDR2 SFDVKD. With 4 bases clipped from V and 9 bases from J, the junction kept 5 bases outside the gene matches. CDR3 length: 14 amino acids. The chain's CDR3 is CATSDQGQGRPQHF. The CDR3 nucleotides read TGTGCCACCAGTGACCAGGGACAGGGGCGGCCCCAGCATTTT.

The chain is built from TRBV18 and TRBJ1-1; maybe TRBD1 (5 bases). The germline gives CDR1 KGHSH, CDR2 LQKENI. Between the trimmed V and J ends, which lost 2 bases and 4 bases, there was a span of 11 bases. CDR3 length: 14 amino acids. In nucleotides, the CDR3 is TGTGCCAGCTCACCAAGGGGCCGGAGCACTGAAGCTTTCTTT. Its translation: CASSPRGRSTEAFF.

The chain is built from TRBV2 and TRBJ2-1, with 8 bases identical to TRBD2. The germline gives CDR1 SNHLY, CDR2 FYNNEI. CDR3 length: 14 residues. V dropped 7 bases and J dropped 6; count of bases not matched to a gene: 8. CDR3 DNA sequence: TGTGCCAGCATTCAGACTAGCGCGGGCAATGAGCAGTTCTTC. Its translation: CASIQTSAGNEQFF. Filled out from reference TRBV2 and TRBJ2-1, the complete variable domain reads EPEVTQTPSHQVTQMGQEVILRCVPISNHLYFYWYRQILGQKVEFLVSFYNNEISEKSEIFDDQFSVERPDGSNFTLKIRSTKLEDSAMYFCASIQTSAGNEQFFGPGTRLTVL.

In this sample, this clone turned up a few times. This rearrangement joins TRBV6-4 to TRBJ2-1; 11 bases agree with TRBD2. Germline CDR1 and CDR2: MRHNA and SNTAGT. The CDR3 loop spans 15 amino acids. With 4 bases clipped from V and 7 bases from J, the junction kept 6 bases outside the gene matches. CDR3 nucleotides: TGTGCCAGCAGTGGACTAGCGGGGCCTTGGAATGAGCAGTTCTTC. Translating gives CASSGLAGPWNEQFF.

The CDR3 here is CASSLIGGRPNEQFF. CDR3 in DNA: TGTGCCAGCAGCTTAATTGGCGGGAGACCCAATGAGCAGTTCTTC. J is TRBJ2-1 and V is TRBV7-3; 7 positions match TRBD2. With V trimmed by 1 base and J by 6 bases, 6 bases remained unmatched. The CDR3 covers 15 residues. Germline V gene lookup returns CDR1 SGHTA and CDR2 FQGTGA.

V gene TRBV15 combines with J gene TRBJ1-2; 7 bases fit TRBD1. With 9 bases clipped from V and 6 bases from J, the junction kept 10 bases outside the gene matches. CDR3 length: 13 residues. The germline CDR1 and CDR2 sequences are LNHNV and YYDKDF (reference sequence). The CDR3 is CATQWDRQNGYTF. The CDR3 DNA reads TGTGCCACGCAGTGGGACAGACAAAATGGCTACACCTTC.

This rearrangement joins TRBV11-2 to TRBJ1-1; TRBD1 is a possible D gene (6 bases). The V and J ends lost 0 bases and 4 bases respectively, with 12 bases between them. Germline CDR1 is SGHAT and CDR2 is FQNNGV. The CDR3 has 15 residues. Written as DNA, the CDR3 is TGTGCCAGCAGCTTAGAGAACAGGGAGGGCACTGAAGCTTTCTTT. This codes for CASSLENREGTEAFF.

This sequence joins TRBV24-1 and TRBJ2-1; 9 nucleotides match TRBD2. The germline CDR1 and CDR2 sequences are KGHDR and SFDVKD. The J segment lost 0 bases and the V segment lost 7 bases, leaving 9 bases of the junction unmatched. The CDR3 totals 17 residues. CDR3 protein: CATSRGGAGSSYNEQFF. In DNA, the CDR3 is TGTGCCACCAGCCGCGGGGGGGCTGGGAGCTCCTACAATGAGCAGTTCTTC.

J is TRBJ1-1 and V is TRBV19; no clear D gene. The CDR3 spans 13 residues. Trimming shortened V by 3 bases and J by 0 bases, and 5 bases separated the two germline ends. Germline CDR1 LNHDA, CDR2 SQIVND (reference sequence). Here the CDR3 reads CASSMQMNTEAFF. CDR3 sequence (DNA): TGTGCCAGTAGTATGCAGATGAACACTGAAGCTTTCTTT.

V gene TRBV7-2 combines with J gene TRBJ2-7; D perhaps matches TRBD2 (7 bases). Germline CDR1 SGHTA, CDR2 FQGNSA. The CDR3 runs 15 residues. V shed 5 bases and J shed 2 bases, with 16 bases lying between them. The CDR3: CASSPQAGTTYEQYF. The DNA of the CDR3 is TGTGCCAGCAGCCCCCAAGCGGGGACAACCTACGAGCAGTACTTC.

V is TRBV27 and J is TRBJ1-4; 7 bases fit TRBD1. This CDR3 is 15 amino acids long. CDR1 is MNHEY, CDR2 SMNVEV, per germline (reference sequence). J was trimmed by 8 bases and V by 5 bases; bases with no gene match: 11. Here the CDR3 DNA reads TGTGCCAGCAGTCCGCACCGACAGGGTACGGAAAAACTGTTTTTT. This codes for CASSPHRQGTEKLFF.

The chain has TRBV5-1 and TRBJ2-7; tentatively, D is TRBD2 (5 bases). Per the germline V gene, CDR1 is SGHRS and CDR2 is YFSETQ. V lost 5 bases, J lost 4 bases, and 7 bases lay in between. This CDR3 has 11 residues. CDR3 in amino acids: CASSREYEQYF. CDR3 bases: TGCGCCAGCAGTCGGGAATACGAGCAGTACTTC.

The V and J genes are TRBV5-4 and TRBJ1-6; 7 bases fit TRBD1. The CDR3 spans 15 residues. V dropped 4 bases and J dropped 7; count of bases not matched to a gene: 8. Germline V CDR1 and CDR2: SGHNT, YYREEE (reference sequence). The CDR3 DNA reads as TGTGCCAGCAGCGCCAAGCGACAGGGAAATTCACCCCTCCACTTT. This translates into CASSAKRQGNSPLHF.

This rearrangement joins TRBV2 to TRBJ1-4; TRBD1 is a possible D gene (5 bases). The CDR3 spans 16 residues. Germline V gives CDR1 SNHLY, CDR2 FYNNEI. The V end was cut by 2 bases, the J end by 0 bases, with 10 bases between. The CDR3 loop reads CASSEQGGSTNEKLFF. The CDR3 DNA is TGTGCCAGCAGTGAACAGGGAGGTTCAACTAATGAAAAACTGTTTTTT.

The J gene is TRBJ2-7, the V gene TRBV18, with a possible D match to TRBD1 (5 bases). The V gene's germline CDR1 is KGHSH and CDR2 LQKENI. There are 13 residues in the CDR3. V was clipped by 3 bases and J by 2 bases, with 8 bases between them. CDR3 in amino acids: CASSPVQAYEQYF. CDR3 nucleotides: TGTGCCAGCTCACCCGTACAGGCCTACGAGCAGTACTTC. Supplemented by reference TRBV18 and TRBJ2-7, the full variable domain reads NAGVMQNPRHLVRRRGQEARLRCSPMKGHSHVYWYRQLPEEGLKFMVYLQKENIIDESGMPKERFSAEFPKEGPSILRIQQVVRGDSAAYFCASSPVQAYEQYFGPGTRLTVT.

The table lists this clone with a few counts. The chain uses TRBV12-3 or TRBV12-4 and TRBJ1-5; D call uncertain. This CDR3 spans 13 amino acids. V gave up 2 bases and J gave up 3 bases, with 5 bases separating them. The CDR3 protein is CASSLTNNQPQHF. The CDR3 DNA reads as TGTGCCAGCAGTTTAACTAACAATCAGCCCCAGCATTTT.

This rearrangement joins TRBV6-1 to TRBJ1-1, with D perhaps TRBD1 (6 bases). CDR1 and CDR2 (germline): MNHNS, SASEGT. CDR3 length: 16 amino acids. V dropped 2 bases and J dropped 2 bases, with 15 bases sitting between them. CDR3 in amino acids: CASSEQGLWKNTEAFF. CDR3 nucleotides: TGTGCCAGCAGTGAACAGGGGCTATGGAAAAACACTGAAGCTTTCTTT.

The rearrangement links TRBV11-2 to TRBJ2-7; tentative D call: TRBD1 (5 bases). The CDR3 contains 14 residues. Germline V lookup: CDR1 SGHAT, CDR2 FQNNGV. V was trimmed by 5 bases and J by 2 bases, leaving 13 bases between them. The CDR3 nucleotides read TGTGCCAGCAGCCCACAGGACCTTACCTACGAGCAGTACTTC. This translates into CASSPQDLTYEQYF.

The CDR3 protein is CAISDFLESYEQYF. The CDR3 DNA reads TGTGCCATCAGTGATTTTTTAGAGTCCTACGAGCAGTACTTC. The chain has TRBV10-3 and TRBJ2-7; D is ambiguous. Trimming took off 3 bases at V and 1 base at J, with 10 bases between the two ends. The CDR3 has 14 residues. Germline CDR1 is ENHRY and CDR2 is SYGVKD.

CDR3 nucleotides: TGTGCCTGGACCCCAGAGAGGGGGCTATTTGATCTCCCTAACTATGGCTACACCTTC. This sequence encodes CAWTPERGLFDLPNYGYTF. This rearrangement joins TRBV30 to TRBJ1-2; 7 nucleotides match TRBD1. V lost 4 bases to trimming and J lost 0 bases; unmatched junction nucleotides: 20. Germline V gene lookup returns CDR1 GTSNPN and CDR2 SVGIG (reference sequence). The CDR3 totals 19 residues.

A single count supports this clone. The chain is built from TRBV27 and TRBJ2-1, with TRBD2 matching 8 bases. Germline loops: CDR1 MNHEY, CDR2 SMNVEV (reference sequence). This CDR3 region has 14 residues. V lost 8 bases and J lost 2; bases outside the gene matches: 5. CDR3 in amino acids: CASSRGAPYNEQFF. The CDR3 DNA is TGTGCCAGCTCGCGGGGGGCCCCCTACAATGAGCAGTTCTTC.

For the CDR3, the DNA is TGCGCCAGCAGCTGGACCCCGGGACAGGGGTCCAATGAGCAGTTCTTC. The encoded protein is CASSWTPGQGSNEQFF. This chain uses TRBV5-1 with TRBJ2-1; TRBD1 matches 10 bases. The V gene end was trimmed by 3 bases and the J gene end by 6 bases; junction bases not matched to a gene: 9. CDR1 is SGHRS and CDR2 is YFSETQ in the germline V gene. The CDR3 is made up of 16 amino acids.